Shown below are 29 T cell receptor beta chains from a single sample sequenced in a study of cytomegalovirus exposure and HLA in healthy donors. Clones were read by immunoSEQ multiplex PCR, and TCRdb kept only the in-frame ones, dropping some. The data hold roughly 220,000 clones, with around 80% observed a single time. The sequencing input was PBMCs. These receptor sequences come from a woman aged 25 to 39 in good health and CMV-seropositive.

The chain is built from TRBV28 and TRBJ1-2, with D maybe TRBD1 (6 bases). Germline CDR1 is MDHEN and CDR2 is SYDVKM. The CDR3 is made up of 15 amino acids. Trimming took 3 bases from V and 4 from J, leaving 15 bases between them. The CDR3 here is CASSFADRPIYGYTF. The CDR3 region has the DNA TGTGCCAGCAGTTTTGCCGACAGGCCGATCTATGGCTACACCTTC.

CDR3 residues: CASSLSRQGWAFF. CDR3 sequence (DNA): TGTGCCAGCAGTTTAAGCCGACAGGGCTGGGCTTTCTTT. The gene calls are TRBV28 and TRBJ1-1, with TRBD1 identical over 7 bases. The CDR3 has 13 residues. CDR1 is MDHEN and CDR2 is SYDVKM in the germline V gene. Unmatched junction bases numbered 8, after V lost 2 bases and J lost 11 bases.

This chain links TRBV4-3 with TRBJ2-1; D possibly corresponds to TRBD1 (6 bases). Germline V gene lookup returns CDR1 LGHNA and CDR2 YSLEER. Deletions cut 3 bases from V and 8 bases from J, with 20 bases between. The CDR3 loop spans 16 amino acids. CDR3 residues: CASSQGADSWTDEQFF. In DNA, the CDR3 is TGCGCCAGCAGCCAGGGGGCGGATAGCTGGACGGATGAGCAGTTCTTC.

This clone was seen a handful of times. The V and J genes are TRBV27 and TRBJ2-3; possibly TRBD1 for D (5 bases). Deletions cut 0 bases from V and 9 bases from J, with 7 bases between. Germline V gene lookup returns CDR1 MNHEY and CDR2 SMNVEV (reference sequence). The CDR3 contains 12 residues. CDR3 coding DNA: TGTGCCAGCAGTTTATCGGGGCACACGCAGTATTTT. Its translation: CASSLSGHTQYF.

The genes are TRBV18 and TRBJ2-3, with D tentatively TRBD1 (5 bases). The CDR3 is made up of 16 amino acids. With 5 bases removed from V and 4 bases from J, the gap between germline ends came to 19 bases. Germline values: CDR1 KGHSH, CDR2 LQKENI. The CDR3 loop reads CASSGFTDLTADTQYF. The CDR3 nucleotides read TGTGCCAGCTCAGGGTTTACGGACCTGACAGCAGATACGCAGTATTTT.

This chain links TRBV11-2 with TRBJ1-4, with D perhaps TRBD1 (5 bases). This CDR3 has 16 residues. The germline V and J ends were trimmed by 1 base and 7 bases, with 16 bases remaining between them. Germline V gene sequence: CDR1 SGHAT, CDR2 FQNNGV. The CDR3 loop is CASSLGGDAWSEKLFF. CDR3 DNA: TGTGCCAGCAGCTTAGGGGGGGACGCGTGGAGTGAAAAACTGTTTTTT.

CDR3: CATSVSGAYNEQFF. The CDR3 DNA follows: TGTGCCACCAGTGTCAGCGGAGCCTACAATGAGCAGTTCTTC. The chain couples TRBV15 to TRBJ2-1; possibly TRBD2 for D (5 bases). The CDR3 contains 14 residues. The ends were cut back, 6 bases at V and 2 bases at J, with 11 bases in the middle. CDR1 is LNHNV and CDR2 is YYDKDF in the germline V gene (reference sequence). Looking up the rest from reference TRBV15 and TRBJ2-1 gives the full variable domain: DAMVIQNPRYQVTQFGKPVTLSCSQTLNHNVMYWYQQKSSQAPKLLFHYYDKDFNNEADTPDNFQSRRPNTSFCFLDIRSPGLGDTAMYLCATSVSGAYNEQFFGPGTRLTVL.

V gene TRBV29-1 combines with J gene TRBJ2-1; 13 nucleotides line up with TRBD2. J was trimmed by 7 bases and V by 2 bases; bases with no gene match: 2. CDR3 size: 14 residues. Looked up from germline, CDR1 is SQVTM and CDR2 is ANQGSEA. DNA for the CDR3: TGCAGCGTTGAACGACTAGCGGGAGGAAATGAGCAGTTCTTC. As protein: CSVERLAGGNEQFF.

About this clone itself: The same CDR3 can be traced to other DNA sequences in this sample. This sequence joins TRBV5-1 and TRBJ2-3; 7 nucleotides line up with TRBD1. The V segment lost 3 bases and the J segment 0 bases; nucleotides outside the gene matches: 7. CDR1 and CDR2 (germline): SGHRS, YFSETQ. The CDR3 runs to 16 residues. The CDR3 DNA reads as TGCGCCAGCAGCTACTATAGGGGACAGAGCACAGATACGCAGTATTTT. Translated: CASSYYRGQSTDTQYF.

The genes are TRBV15 and TRBJ2-2; D may be TRBD2 (5 bases). Germline CDR1 LNHNV, CDR2 YYDKDF (reference sequence). Deletions cut 10 bases from V and 3 bases from J, with 12 bases between. The CDR3 length is 13 residues. The CDR3 sequence: CASGLSYTGELFF. DNA of the CDR3: TGTGCCAGCGGGTTGAGCTACACCGGGGAGCTGTTTTTT.

In its sample, this clone was seen many times. This rearrangement joins TRBV6-5 to TRBJ1-2, with D tentatively TRBD1 (5 bases). CDR3 length: 13 amino acids. Germline loops: CDR1 MNHEY, CDR2 SVGAGI. V was pared by 2 bases and J by 2 bases, with 6 bases between. In DNA form, the CDR3 reads TGTGCCAGCAGTTACGAGGGGAACTATGGCTACACCTTC. It is translated as CASSYEGNYGYTF.

The chain links TRBV11-3 to TRBJ2-3; unclear D gene. Germline values: CDR1 SGHNT, CDR2 YENEEA. Trimming removed 4 bases at V and 7 bases at J, with 12 bases between. This CDR3 region has 13 residues. The CDR3 region is CASSSPLSNTQYF. The DNA for the CDR3 is TGTGCCAGCAGCTCACCACTCTCAAATACGCAGTATTTT.

The chain has TRBV6-1 and TRBJ1-1, with 9 bases lining up with TRBD1. Unmatched junction bases numbered 1, after V lost 5 bases and J lost 3 bases. CDR3 length: 13 amino acids. Germline lookup yields CDR1 MNHNS and CDR2 SASEGT. The CDR3 DNA sequence: TGTGCCAGCAGTAGACAGGGGGACACTGAAGCTTTCTTT. This codes for CASSRQGDTEAFF.

The chain has TRBV27 and TRBJ1-2; 7 bases map to TRBD1. J lost 4 bases, V lost 1 base, and 12 bases had no gene match. Per the germline V gene, CDR1 is MNHEY and CDR2 is SMNVEV (reference sequence). This CDR3 has 17 residues. The CDR3 sequence: CASSLFFGQAVGYGYTF. For the CDR3, the DNA is TGTGCCAGCAGTTTATTTTTCGGACAGGCGGTCGGCTATGGCTACACCTTC.

The rearrangement joins TRBV11-2 to TRBJ1-1; D unclear. With 3 bases removed from V and 3 bases from J, the gap between germline ends came to 11 bases. The CDR3 runs to 14 residues. The germline V gene encodes CDR1 SGHAT and CDR2 FQNNGV. The CDR3 spells CASSLSDGDTEAFF. DNA of the CDR3: TGTGCCAGCAGCTTGTCAGATGGGGACACTGAAGCTTTCTTT.

V gene TRBV11-3 combines with J gene TRBJ2-4; D might be TRBD2 (5 bases). Trimming removed 3 bases from V and 9 bases from J, with 12 bases in between. The CDR3 runs 13 residues. Germline lookup yields CDR1 SGHNT and CDR2 YENEEA. The CDR3 sequence: CASSFGGEGIQYF. DNA for the CDR3: TGTGCCAGCAGCTTTGGAGGCGAGGGCATTCAGTACTTC.

The V call is TRBV27, the J call TRBJ2-3, with 7 positions matching TRBD1. This CDR3 has 14 amino acids. Trimming at V came to 5 bases and at J to 2 bases, leaving 4 bases not matched to a gene. The germline gives CDR1 MNHEY, CDR2 SMNVEV (reference sequence). The DNA of the CDR3 is TGTGCCAGCAGTGGGACAGCGACCACAGATACGCAGTATTTT. It specifies CASSGTATTDTQYF.

The chain joins TRBV5-1 to TRBJ2-5; 7 nucleotides line up with TRBD1. The J segment lost 5 bases and the V segment lost 6 bases, leaving 10 bases of the junction unmatched. The germline CDR1 and CDR2 sequences are SGHRS and YFSETQ. CDR3 length equals 14 residues. The CDR3 region has the DNA TGCGCCAGCAATAATTGGGACAGCTATGAGACCCAGTACTTC. Translation gives CASNNWDSYETQYF.

The chain carries TRBV7-9 and TRBJ1-4; D gene uncertain. Deletions cut 3 bases from V and 0 bases from J, with 14 bases between. Germline V lookup: CDR1 SEHNR, CDR2 FQNEAQ (reference sequence). The CDR3 consists of 17 residues. The DNA of the CDR3 is TGTGCCAGCAGCTTGGGCATACTTTCAGCAACTAATGAAAAACTGTTTTTT. This translates into CASSLGILSATNEKLFF.

This clone has just a few counts. The chain joins TRBV2 to TRBJ2-2; no clear D gene. This CDR3 contains 11 residues. The V end was cut by 8 bases, the J end by 7 bases, with 8 bases between. Germline values: CDR1 SNHLY, CDR2 FYNNEI. CDR3 in amino acids: CASSIGGELFF. The CDR3 region has the DNA TGTGCCAGCTCCATTGGCGGGGAGCTGTTTTTT.

The chain uses TRBV2 and TRBJ2-1; tentative D call: TRBD1 (5 bases). CDR3 size: 12 residues. The germline CDR1 and CDR2 sequences are SNHLY and FYNNEI. V lost 6 bases, J lost 4 bases, and 7 bases lay in between. The CDR3 protein is CASRGRYNEQFF. The CDR3 DNA reads TGTGCCAGCAGGGGGCGGTACAATGAGCAGTTCTTC. Looking up the rest from reference TRBV2 and TRBJ2-1 gives the full variable domain: EPEVTQTPSHQVTQMGQEVILRCVPISNHLYFYWYRQILGQKVEFLVSFYNNEISEKSEIFDDQFSVERPDGSNFTLKIRSTKLEDSAMYFCASRGRYNEQFFGPGTRLTVL.

This chain joins TRBV5-8 and TRBJ1-2; 9 nucleotides match TRBD1. This CDR3 is built from 15 residues. The V segment lost 5 bases and the J segment 2 bases; nucleotides outside the gene matches: 7. The germline gives CDR1 SGHTS, CDR2 YDEGEE. CDR3 bases: TGTGCCAGCAGACGTCCCGGGACAGGGAACTATGGCTACACCTTC. Protein: CASRRPGTGNYGYTF.

V is TRBV4-3 and J is TRBJ1-5; D call uncertain. This CDR3 has 13 amino acids. V gave up 0 bases and J gave up 5 bases, with 5 bases separating them. Germline lookup yields CDR1 LGHNA and CDR2 YSLEER. CDR3 loop: CASSQDVDQPQHF. The CDR3 DNA sequence: TGCGCCAGCAGCCAAGATGTGGATCAGCCCCAGCATTTT.

The V and J genes are TRBV30 and TRBJ2-7; 7 bases match TRBD1. V dropped 4 bases and J dropped 4; count of bases not matched to a gene: 10. This CDR3 has 14 residues. Germline CDR1 GTSNPN, CDR2 SVGIG (reference sequence). The CDR3 loop reads CAWTKDGTVYEQYF. CDR3 DNA sequence: TGTGCCTGGACAAAAGACGGGACAGTGTACGAGCAGTACTTC.

The rearrangement links TRBV9 to TRBJ1-2; D gene unclear. CDR3 size: 11 residues. V was trimmed by 0 bases and J by 6 bases, leaving 3 bases between them. Germline V CDR1 and CDR2: SGDLS, YYNGEE. This CDR3 reads CASSVGNGYTF. The CDR3 DNA is TGTGCCAGCAGCGTAGGGAATGGCTACACCTTC.

The V call is TRBV6-4, the J call TRBJ2-1; the D gene is possibly TRBD2 (7 bases). The germline V gene has CDR1 MRHNA and CDR2 SNTAGT. The V end was cut by 6 bases, the J end by 0 bases, with 15 bases between. The CDR3 contains 16 residues. The CDR3 protein is CASSRGGASSYNEQFF. CDR3 sequence (DNA): TGTGCCAGCAGCAGGGGAGGGGCGAGCTCCTACAATGAGCAGTTCTTC.

This sequence joins TRBV7-9 and TRBJ1-3; TRBD1 is a possible D gene (6 bases). Germline loops: CDR1 SEHNR, CDR2 FQNEAQ (reference sequence). This CDR3 is built from 17 residues. V shed 2 bases and J shed 4 bases, with 18 bases lying between them. CDR3 nucleotides: TGTGCCAGCAGCTTAAGCGTGGTCAGGGGTTCGGGAAACACCATATATTTT. Protein sequence: CASSLSVVRGSGNTIYF.

This chain links TRBV28 with TRBJ2-7; D is uncertain. CDR1 and CDR2 from the germline V gene are MDHEN and SYDVKM. The V end lost 1 base, the J end lost 5 bases, and 18 bases lay between the germline ends. This CDR3 has 16 amino acids. The CDR3 nucleotides read TGTGCCAGCAGTTTATTGTCTTGGGCCATCGTACACGAGCAGTACTTC. Its translation is CASSLLSWAIVHEQYF.

CDR3: CASSPLVREADTQYF. The DNA of the CDR3 is TGCGCCAGCAGCCCCTTGGTCCGGGAGGCAGATACGCAGTATTTT. The chain recombines TRBV5-1 with TRBJ2-3; the match to TRBD2 covers 7 bases. CDR1 and CDR2 (germline): SGHRS, YFSETQ. The CDR3 consists of 15 residues. Trimming took 4 bases from V and 4 from J; bases not matched to a gene: 9.